The clone carrying this TCR beta chain has only a few counts. TCRdb's table, derived via immunoSEQ multiplex PCR, lists solely in-frame clones and lacks some. The profile shows 20,000 to 25,000 clones, 35% to 50% of them singletons. Deletions cut 5 bases from V and 4 bases from J, with 15 bases between. The V gene's germline CDR1 is SNHLY and CDR2 FYNNEI. The CDR3 is made up of 15 amino acids. The sample is drawn from a study of graft-versus-host responses after intestinal transplantation. Each mixed lymphocyte reaction held roughly 200,000 CFSE-labeled responders and roughly 200,000 irradiated violet-dye-labeled stimulators.

The rearrangement links TRBV2 to TRBJ1-3; D possibly corresponds to TRBD1 (5 bases). The TCR was taken from a human patient who received an intestinal transplant. The sample was alloreactive CD8+ T cells from a mixed lymphocyte reaction culture, taken before intestinal transplant. Subset given: CFSE-low proliferating T cells sorted from roughly six-day pre-transplant mixed lymphocyte reaction (GvH or HvG direction). The CDR3 protein is CASSSQIWGGNTIYF. CDR3 nucleotides: TGTGCCAGCAGTTCACAGATTTGGGGGGGAAACACCATATATTTT.